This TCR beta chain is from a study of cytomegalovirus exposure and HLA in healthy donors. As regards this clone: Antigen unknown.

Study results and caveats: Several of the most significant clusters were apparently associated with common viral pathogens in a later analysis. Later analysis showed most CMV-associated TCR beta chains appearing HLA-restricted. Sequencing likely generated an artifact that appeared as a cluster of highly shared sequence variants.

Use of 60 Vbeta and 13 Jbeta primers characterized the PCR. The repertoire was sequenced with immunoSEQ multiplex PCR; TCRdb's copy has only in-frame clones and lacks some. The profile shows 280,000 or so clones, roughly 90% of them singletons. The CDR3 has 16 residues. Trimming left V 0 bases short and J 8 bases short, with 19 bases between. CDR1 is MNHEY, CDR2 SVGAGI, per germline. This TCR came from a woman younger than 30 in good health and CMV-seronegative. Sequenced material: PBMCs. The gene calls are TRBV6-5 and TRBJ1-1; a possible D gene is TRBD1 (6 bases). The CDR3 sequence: CASSYSPSIGQYEAFF. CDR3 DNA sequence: TGTGCCAGCAGTTACTCGCCTTCTATCGGACAGTACGAAGCTTTCTTT.